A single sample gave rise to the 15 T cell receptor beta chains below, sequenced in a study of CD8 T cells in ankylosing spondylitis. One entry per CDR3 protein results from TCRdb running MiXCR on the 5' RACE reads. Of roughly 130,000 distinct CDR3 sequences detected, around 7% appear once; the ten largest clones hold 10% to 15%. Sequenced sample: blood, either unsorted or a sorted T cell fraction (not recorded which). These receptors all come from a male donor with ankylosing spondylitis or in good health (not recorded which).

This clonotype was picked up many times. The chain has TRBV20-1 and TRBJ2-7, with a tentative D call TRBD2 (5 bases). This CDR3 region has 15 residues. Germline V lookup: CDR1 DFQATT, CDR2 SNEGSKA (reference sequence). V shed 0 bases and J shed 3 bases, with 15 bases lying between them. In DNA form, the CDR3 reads TGCAGTGCTAGAGACCCCTCAAGCGGACGCTACGAGCAGTACTTC. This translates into CSARDPSSGRYEQYF.

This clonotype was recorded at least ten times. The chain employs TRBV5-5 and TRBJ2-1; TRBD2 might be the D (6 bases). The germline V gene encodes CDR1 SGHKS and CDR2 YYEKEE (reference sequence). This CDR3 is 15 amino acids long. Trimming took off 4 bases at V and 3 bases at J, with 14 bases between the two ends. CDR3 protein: CASSQSWGVYNEQFF. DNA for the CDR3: TGTGCCAGCAGCCAATCGTGGGGGGTCTACAATGAGCAGTTCTTC. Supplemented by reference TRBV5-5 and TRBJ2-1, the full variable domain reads DAGVTQSPTHLIKTRGQQVTLRCSPISGHKSVSWYQQVLGQGPQFIFQYYEKEERGRGNFPDRFSARQFPNYSSELNVNALLLGDSALYLCASSQSWGVYNEQFFGPGTRLTVL.

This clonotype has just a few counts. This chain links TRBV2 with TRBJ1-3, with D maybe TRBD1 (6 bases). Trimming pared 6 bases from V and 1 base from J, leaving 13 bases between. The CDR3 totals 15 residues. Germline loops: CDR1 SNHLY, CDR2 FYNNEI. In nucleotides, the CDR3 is TGTGCCAGCAGGACCACAGGGTCTTCTGGAAACACCATATATTTT. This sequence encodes CASRTTGSSGNTIYF.

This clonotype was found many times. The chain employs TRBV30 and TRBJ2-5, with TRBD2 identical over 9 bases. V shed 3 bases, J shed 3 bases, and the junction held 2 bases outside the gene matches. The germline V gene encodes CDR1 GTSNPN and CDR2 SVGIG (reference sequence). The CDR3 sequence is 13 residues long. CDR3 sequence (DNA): TGTGCCTGGAGCGTAGCGGGGGAAGAGACCCAGTACTTC. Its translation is CAWSVAGEETQYF.

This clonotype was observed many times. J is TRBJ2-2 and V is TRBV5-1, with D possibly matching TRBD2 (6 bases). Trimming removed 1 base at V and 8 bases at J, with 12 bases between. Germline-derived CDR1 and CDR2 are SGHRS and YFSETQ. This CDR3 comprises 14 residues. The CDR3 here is CASSLQTGAGELFF. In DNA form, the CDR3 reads TGCGCCAGCAGCTTGCAGACGGGAGCTGGGGAGCTGTTTTTT.

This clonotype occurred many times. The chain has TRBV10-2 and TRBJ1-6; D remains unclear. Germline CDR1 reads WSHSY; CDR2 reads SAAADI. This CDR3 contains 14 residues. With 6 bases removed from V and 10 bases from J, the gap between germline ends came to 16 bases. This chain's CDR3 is CASRLQSSGSPLHF. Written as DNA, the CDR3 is TGCGCCAGCAGACTCCAGAGCTCCGGGTCACCCCTCCACTTT.

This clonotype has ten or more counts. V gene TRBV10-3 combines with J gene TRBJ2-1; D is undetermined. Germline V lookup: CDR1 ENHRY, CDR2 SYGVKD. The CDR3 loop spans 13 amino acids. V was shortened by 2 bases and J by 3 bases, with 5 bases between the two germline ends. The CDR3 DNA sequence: TGTGCCATCAGTGAGGTAATCTACAATGAGCAGTTCTTC. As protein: CAISEVIYNEQFF.

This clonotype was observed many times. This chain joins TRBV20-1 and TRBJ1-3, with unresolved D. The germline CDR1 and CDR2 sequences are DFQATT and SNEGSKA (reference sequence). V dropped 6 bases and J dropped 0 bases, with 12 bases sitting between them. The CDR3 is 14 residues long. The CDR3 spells CSAFDRNSGNTIYF. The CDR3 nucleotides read TGCAGTGCCTTCGACCGTAACTCTGGAAACACCATATATTTT.

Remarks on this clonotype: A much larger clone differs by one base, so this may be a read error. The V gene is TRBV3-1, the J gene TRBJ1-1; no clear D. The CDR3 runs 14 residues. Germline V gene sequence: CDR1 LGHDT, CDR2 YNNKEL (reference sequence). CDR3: CARSQEFRAAEAFF. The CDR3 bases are TGTGCCAGAAGCCAAGAGTTTAGGGCCGCGGAAGCTTTCTTT.

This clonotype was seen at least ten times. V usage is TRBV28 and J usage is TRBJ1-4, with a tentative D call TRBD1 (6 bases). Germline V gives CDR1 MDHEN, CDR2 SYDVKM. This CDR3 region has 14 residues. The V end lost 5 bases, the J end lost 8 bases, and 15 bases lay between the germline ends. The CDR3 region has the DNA TGTGCCAGCAGTGAATCAGGGGCAGGAGAAAAACTGTTTTTT. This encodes CASSESGAGEKLFF. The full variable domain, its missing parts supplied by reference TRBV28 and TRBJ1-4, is DVKVTQSSRYLVKRTGEKVFLECVQDMDHENMFWYRQDPGLGLRLIYFSYDVKMKEKGDIPEGYSVSREKKERFSLILESASTNQTSMYLCASSESGAGEKLFFGSGTQLSVL.

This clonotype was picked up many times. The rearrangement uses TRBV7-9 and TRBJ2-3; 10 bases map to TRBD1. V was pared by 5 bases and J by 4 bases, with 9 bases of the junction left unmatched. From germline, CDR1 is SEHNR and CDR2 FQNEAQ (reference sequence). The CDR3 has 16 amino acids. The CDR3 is CASSPTTGGIADTQYF. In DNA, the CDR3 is TGTGCCAGCAGCCCAACGACAGGGGGCATCGCAGATACGCAGTATTTT.

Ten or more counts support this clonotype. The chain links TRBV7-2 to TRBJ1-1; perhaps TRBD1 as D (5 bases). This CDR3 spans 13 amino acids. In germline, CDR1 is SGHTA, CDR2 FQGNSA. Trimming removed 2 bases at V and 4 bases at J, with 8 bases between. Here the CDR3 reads CASSLIRGTEAFF. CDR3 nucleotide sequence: TGTGCCAGCAGCTTAATTAGGGGCACTGAAGCTTTCTTT.

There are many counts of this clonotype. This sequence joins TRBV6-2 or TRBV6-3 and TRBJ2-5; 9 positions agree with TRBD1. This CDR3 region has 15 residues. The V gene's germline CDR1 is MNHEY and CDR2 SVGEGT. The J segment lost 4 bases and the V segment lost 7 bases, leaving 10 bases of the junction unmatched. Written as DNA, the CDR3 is TGTGCCAGCACCCCCCGGGGGACAGGGAGAGAGACCCAGTACTTC. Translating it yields CASTPRGTGRETQYF.

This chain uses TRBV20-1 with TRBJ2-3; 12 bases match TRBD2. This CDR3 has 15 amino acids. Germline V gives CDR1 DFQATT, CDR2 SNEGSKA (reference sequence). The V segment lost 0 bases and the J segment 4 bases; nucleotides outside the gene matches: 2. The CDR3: CSARDRLAGADTQYF. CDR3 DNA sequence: TGCAGTGCTAGAGATCGACTAGCGGGAGCAGATACGCAGTATTTT.

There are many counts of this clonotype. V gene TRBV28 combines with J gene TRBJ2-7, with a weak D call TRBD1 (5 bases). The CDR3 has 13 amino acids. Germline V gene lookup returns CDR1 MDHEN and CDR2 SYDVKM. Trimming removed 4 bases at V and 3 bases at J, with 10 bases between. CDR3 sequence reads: CASSSAGRYEQYF. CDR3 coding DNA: TGTGCCAGCAGTTCCGCAGGGCGCTACGAGCAGTACTTC.